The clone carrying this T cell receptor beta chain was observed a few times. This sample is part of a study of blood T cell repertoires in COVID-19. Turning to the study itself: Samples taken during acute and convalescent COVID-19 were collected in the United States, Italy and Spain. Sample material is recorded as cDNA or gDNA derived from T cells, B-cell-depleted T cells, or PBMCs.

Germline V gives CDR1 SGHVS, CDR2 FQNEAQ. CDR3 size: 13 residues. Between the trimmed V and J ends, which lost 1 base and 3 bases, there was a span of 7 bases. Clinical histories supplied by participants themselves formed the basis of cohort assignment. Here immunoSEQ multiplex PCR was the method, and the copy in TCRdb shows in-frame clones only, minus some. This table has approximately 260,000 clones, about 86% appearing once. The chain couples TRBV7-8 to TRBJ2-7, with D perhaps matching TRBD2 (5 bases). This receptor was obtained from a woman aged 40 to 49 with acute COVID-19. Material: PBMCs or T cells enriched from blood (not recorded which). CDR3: CASSLVRGYEQYF. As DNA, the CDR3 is TGTGCCAGCAGCTTAGTCCGGGGCTACGAGCAGTACTTC. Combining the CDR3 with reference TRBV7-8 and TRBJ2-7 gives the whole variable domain GAGVSQSPRYKVAKRGQDVALRCDPISGHVSLFWYQQALGQGPEFLTYFQNEAQLDKSGLPSDRFFAERPEGSVSTLKIQRTQQEDSAVYLCASSLVRGYEQYFGPGTRLTVT.